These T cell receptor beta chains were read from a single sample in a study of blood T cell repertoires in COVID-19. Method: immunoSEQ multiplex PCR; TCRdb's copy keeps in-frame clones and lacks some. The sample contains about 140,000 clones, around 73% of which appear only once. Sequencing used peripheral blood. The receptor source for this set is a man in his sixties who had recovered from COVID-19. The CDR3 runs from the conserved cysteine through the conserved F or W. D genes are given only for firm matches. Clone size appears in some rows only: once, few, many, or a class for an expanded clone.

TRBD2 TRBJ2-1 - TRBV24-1 CATSMPGGTYNEQFF TGTGCCACCAGTATGCCGGGAGGAACCTACAATGAGCAGTTCTTC
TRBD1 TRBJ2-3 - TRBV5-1 CASCHGGDRGLSDTQYF TGCGCCAGCTGTCACGGGGGGGACAGGGGATTGTCCGATACGCAGTATTTT
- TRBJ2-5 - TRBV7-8 CASSLAGGRETQYF TGTGCCAGCAGCTTAGCGGGGGGACGAGAGACCCAGTACTTC
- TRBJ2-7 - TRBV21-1 CASSLYTSGRSYEQYF TGTGCCAGCAGCCTTTATACTAGCGGGAGGTCCTACGAGCAGTACTTC
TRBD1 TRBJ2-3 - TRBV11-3 CASSPRDRGTDTQYF TGTGCCAGCAGCCCAAGGGACAGGGGCACAGATACGCAGTATTTT
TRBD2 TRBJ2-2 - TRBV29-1 CSVGTSGANTGELFF TGCAGCGTTGGGACTAGCGGGGCGAACACCGGGGAGCTGTTTTTT
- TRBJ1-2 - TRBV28 CASSLPRGAGYGYTF TGTGCCAGCAGTTTGCCTAGGGGCGCAGGCTATGGCTACACCTTC
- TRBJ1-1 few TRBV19 CASSLGQNTEAFF TGTGCCAGTAGTCTGGGGCAGAACACTGAAGCTTTCTTT
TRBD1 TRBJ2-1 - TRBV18 CASSPTRDRVYNEQFF TGTGCCAGCTCACCAACCAGGGACAGAGTTTACAATGAGCAGTTCTTC
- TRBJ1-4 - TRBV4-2 CASSQTRGAAEKLFF TGTGCCAGCAGCCAAACCCGGGGGGCAGCGGAAAAACTGTTTTTT
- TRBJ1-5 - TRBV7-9 CASSRNEPPQHF TGTGCCAGCAGCAGAAATGAGCCACCCCAGCATTTT
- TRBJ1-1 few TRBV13 CASKRGTLQNTEAFF TGTGCCAGCAAGCGCGGGACTCTGCAGAACACTGAAGCTTTCTTT
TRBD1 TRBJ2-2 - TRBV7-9 CASSSRTGAVTGELFF TGTGCCAGCAGCTCCCGGACAGGGGCGGTCACCGGGGAGCTGTTTTTT
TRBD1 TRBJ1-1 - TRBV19 CASSMSRGTEAFF TGTGCCAGTAGTATGTCCAGGGGGACTGAAGCTTTCTTT
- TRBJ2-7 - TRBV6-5 CASSYLSNRAEQYF TGTGCCAGCAGTTACCTCTCCAACAGGGCCGAGCAGTACTTC
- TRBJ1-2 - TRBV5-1 CASSLDTNYGYTF TGCGCCAGCAGCTTGGACACCAACTATGGCTACACCTTC
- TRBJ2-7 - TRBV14 CASSVNTYEQYF TGTGCCAGCAGCGTCAACACCTACGAGCAGTACTTC
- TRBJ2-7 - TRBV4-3 CASSRDFYYEQYF TGCGCCAGCAGCCGGGACTTTTACTACGAGCAGTACTTC
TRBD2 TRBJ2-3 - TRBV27 CASSPGGLTSGRTDTQYF TGTGCCAGCAGCCCCGGTGGTTTGACTAGCGGGAGGACAGATACGCAGTATTTT
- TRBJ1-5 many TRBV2 CASGGRAEGQPQHF TGTGCCAGCGGGGGCAGGGCTGAAGGTCAGCCCCAGCATTTT
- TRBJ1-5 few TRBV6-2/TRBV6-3 CASSYSRGQPQHF TGTGCCAGCAGTTATTCAAGGGGACAGCCCCAGCATTTT
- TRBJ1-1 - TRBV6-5 CASSSPRETEAFF TGTGCCAGCAGTTCACCCCGGGAGACTGAAGCTTTCTTT
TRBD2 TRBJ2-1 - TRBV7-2 CASSLEPGRSYNEQFF TGTGCCAGCAGCTTAGAGCCCGGGAGGTCCTACAATGAGCAGTTCTTC
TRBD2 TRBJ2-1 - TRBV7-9 CASSSGGILGEQFF TGTGCCAGCAGCTCGGGGGGGATTCTGGGTGAGCAGTTCTTC
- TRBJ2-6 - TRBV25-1 CASSGDGSGANVLTF TGTGCCAGCAGTGGAGATGGCTCTGGGGCCAACGTCCTGACTTTC
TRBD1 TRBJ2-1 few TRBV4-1 CASSREGPTGAQVNEQFF TGCGCCAGCAGCCGCGAGGGCCCCACAGGGGCACAAGTCAATGAGCAGTTCTTC